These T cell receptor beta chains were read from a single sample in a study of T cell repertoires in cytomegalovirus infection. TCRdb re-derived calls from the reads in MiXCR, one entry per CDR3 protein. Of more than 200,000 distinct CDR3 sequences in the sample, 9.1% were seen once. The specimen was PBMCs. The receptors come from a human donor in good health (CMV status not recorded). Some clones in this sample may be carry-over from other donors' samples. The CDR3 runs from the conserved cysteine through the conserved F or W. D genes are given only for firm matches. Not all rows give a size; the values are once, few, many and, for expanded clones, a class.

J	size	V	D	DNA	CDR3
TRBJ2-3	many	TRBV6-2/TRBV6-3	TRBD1	TGTGCCAGCAGTAAAGCCGGGACAGCCCTCACAGATACGCAGTATTTT	CASSKAGTALTDTQYF
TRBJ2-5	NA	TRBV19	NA	TGTGCCAGTAGTATAGATCGCAGGGTGGAGACCCAGTACTTC	CASSIDRRVETQYF
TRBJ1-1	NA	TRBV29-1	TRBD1	TGCAGCGTTATAAGGACAGGGTTGGGCACTGAAGCTTTCTTT	CSVIRTGLGTEAFF
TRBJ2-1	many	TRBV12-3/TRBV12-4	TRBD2	TGTGCCAGCAGTCCGTTAGCGGGAGCCCGATTCTATGAGCAGTTCTTC	CASSPLAGARFYEQFF
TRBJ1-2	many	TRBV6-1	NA	TGTGCCAGCAGTCCGGGACAAGTCTATGGCTACACCTTC	CASSPGQVYGYTF
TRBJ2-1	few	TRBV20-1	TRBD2	TGCAGTGCTAGAGATTCTGGACTAGCGGTGTACAATGAGCAGTTCTTC	CSARDSGLAVYNEQFF
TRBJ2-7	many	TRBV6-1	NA	TGTGCCAGGGGGTCTAGAGGGTGGGGCTACGAGCAGTACTTC	CARGSRGWGYEQYF
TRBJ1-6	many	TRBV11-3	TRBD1	TGTGCCAGCAGCTCCGACAGGGGCAATTCACCCCTCCACTTT	CASSSDRGNSPLHF
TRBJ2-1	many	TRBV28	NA	TGTGCCAGCACCGTTTTGCGGGGTGGCCACAATGAGCAGTTCTTC	CASTVLRGGHNEQFF
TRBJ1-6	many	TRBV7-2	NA	TGTGCCAGCAGCTTAGCGCACCCCAGCTCCTATAATTCACCCCTCCACTTT	CASSLAHPSSYNSPLHF
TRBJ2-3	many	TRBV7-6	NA	TGTGCCAGCAGAACAGGGATCCATCCCACAGATACGCAGTATTTT	CASRTGIHPTDTQYF
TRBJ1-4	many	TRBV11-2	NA	TGTGCCAGCAGCCCTATCGGGACACGTGAAAAACTGTTTTTT	CASSPIGTREKLFF
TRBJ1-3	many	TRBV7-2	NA	TGTGCCAGCAGCTCGCGTGGGGCAGATGGAAACACCATATATTTT	CASSSRGADGNTIYF
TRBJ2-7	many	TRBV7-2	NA	TGTGCCAGCAGCTTAGGAAGGGGCGGGGAGCAGTACTTC	CASSLGRGGEQYF
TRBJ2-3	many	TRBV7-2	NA	TGTGCCAGCAGCTTAACCGGTTATAGCACAGATACGCAGTATTTT	CASSLTGYSTDTQYF
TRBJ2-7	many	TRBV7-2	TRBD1	TGTGCCAGCAGCCCCCTCTTGGGACAGGGGCATAGCGAGCAGTACTTC	CASSPLLGQGHSEQYF
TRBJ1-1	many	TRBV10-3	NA	TGTGCCATCAGTGGGGGGGGAGTTCGGACTGAAGCTTTCTTT	CAISGGGVRTEAFF
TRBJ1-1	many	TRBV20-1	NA	TGCAGTGCTAGCGAAAGGGCCACTGAAGCTTTCTTT	CSASERATEAFF
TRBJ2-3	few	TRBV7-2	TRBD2	TGTGCCAGCAGTCTCGTCCGGACTAGCGGGAGGGCCAGGCCCACAGATACGCAGTATTTT	CASSLVRTSGRARPTDTQYF
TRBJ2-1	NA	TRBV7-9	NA	TGTGCCAGCAGCTTACATCGGTCAAGTACCTACAATGAGCAGTTCTTC	CASSLHRSSTYNEQFF
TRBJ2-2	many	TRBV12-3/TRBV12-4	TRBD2	TGTGCCAGCAGTTTGACTAGCGGGATCGGGGAGCTGTTTTTT	CASSLTSGIGELFF
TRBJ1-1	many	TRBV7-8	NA	TGTGCCAGCAGCTTAGCAGGGTGGAACACTGAAGCTTTCTTT	CASSLAGWNTEAFF
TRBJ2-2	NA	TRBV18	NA	TGTGCCAGCTCACCACTTCAGGTTGGGGACACCGGGGAGCTGTTTTTT	CASSPLQVGDTGELFF
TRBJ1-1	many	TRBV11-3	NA	TGTGCCACCCAGAGAAGGAGGGATGGGAACACTGAAGCTTTCTTT	CATQRRRDGNTEAFF
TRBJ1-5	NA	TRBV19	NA	TGTGCCAGTAGTCCCAGAATAGCGGGGGTGCGATTCAATCAGCCCCAGCATTTT	CASSPRIAGVRFNQPQHF
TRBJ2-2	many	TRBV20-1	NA	TGCAGTGCGGCACCGATGACAGGCCTCACCGGGGAGCTGTTTTTT	CSAAPMTGLTGELFF
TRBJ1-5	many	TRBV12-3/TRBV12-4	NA	TGTGCCAGCAGTTTCGGGCAGCCTAGCAATCAGCCCCAGCATTTT	CASSFGQPSNQPQHF
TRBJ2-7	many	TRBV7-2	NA	TGTGCCAGCAGCTTAATCTACGAGCAGTACTTC	CASSLIYEQYF
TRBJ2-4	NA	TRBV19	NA	TGTGCCAGTAGTGTAGGACCCACGGACGTCATTCAGTACTTC	CASSVGPTDVIQYF
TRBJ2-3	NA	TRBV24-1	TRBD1	TGTGCCACCAGTGGGAAGACAGGGGACGTGGGCACAGATACGCAGTATTTT	CATSGKTGDVGTDTQYF
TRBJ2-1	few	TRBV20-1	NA	TGCAGTGCCGTACAGGCGATCGCCTACAATGAGCAGTTCTTC	CSAVQAIAYNEQFF
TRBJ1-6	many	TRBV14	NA	TGTGCCAGCAGCCAAGAACCAAGAAATTCACCCCTCCACTTT	CASSQEPRNSPLHF
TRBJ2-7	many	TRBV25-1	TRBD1	TGTGCCAGCAGTACAGGGGGCCGAGACGAGCAGTACTTC	CASSTGGRDEQYF
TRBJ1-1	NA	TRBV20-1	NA	TGCAGTGCCCCCATAATGGGGCGGGGAGCTTTCTTT	CSAPIMGRGAFF
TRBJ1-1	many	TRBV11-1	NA	TGTGCCAGCAGCCCCGAGGCCGGGGTTTGGCCTGAAGCTTTCTTT	CASSPEAGVWPEAFF
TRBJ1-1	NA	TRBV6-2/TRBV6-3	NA	TGTGCCAGCAGTTACAATACCAACACTGAAGCTTTCTTT	CASSYNTNTEAFF
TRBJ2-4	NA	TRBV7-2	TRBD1	TGTGCCAGCAGCTTGCGAGAGGGACAGGGGATCAAAAACATTCAGTACTTC	CASSLREGQGIKNIQYF
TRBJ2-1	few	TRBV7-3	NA	TGTGCCAGCAGCGCTCACGGGAATGAGCAGTTCTTC	CASSAHGNEQFF
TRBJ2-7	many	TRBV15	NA	TGTGCCACCAGCACCCTGAGGGGGGCCAACGAGCAGTACTTC	CATSTLRGANEQYF
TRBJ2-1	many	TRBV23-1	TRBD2	TGCGCCAGCAGTCAGGACACCGAGCGGGAGCCTCTTGGCTCCTACAATGAGCAGTTCTTC	CASSQDTEREPLGSYNEQFF
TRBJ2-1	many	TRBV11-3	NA	TGTGCCAGCAGCTCCCCCCCAGAATACAGGGACGAGCAGTTCTTC	CASSSPPEYRDEQFF
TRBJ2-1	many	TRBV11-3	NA	TGTGCCAGCAGCTACCAAAATAAGGTTGACAATGAGCAGTTCTTC	CASSYQNKVDNEQFF
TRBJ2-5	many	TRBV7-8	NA	TGTGCCAGCAGCTTAGGTGGACTTCAACAAGAGACCCAGTACTTC	CASSLGGLQQETQYF
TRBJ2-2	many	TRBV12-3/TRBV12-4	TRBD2	TGTGCCAGCAGTTCTCCCGGGAGGGGGGGCTTCACCGGGGAGCTGTTTTTT	CASSSPGRGGFTGELFF
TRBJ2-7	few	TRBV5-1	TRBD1	TGCGCCAGCAGCTTGGAAACAGGGGCAACCTACGAGCAGTACTTC	CASSLETGATYEQYF
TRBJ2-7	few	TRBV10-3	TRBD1	TGTGCCATCAGTGCTGGACAGGGAGATCCCATATGGGAGCAGTACTTC	CAISAGQGDPIWEQYF
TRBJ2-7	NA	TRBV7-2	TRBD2	TGTGCCAGCAGCTTAGATGCGGGGGGGGTGACCTACGAGCAGTACTTC	CASSLDAGGVTYEQYF
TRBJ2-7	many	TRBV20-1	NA	TGCAGTGCTCGGAACTCCTACGAGCAGTACTTC	CSARNSYEQYF
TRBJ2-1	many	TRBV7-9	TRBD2	TGTGCCAGCAGGGCGACTAGCGGGTACAATGAGCAGTTCTTC	CASRATSGYNEQFF
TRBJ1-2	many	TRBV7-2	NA	TGTGCCAGCAGCTTAGCGAGGCAGGGAGCATATGGCTACACCTTC	CASSLARQGAYGYTF
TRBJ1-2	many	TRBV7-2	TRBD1	TGTGCCAGCAGCTCCGTGCTACAGGGGGGATCAGGCTACACCTTC	CASSSVLQGGSGYTF
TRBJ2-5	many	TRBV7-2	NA	TGTGCCAGCAGCCAGTCGGAGCCTAGGCAGACCCAGTACTTC	CASSQSEPRQTQYF